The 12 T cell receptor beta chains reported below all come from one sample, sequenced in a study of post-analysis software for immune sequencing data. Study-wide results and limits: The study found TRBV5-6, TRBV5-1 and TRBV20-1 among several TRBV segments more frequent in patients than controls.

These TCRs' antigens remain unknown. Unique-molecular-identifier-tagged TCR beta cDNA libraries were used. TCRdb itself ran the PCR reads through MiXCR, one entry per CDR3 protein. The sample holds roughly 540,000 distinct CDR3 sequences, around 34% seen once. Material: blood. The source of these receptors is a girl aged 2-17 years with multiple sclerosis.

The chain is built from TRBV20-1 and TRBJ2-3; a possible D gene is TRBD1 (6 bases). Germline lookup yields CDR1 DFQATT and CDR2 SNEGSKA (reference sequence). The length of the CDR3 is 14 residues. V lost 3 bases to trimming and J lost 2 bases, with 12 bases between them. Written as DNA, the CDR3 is TGCAGTGCTAGTCGAGGGGGTTTCACAGATACGCAGTATTTT. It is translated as CSASRGGFTDTQYF.

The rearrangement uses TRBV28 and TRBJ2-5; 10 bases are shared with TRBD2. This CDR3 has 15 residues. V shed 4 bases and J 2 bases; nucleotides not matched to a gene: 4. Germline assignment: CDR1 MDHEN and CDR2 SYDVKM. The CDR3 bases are TGTGCCAGCAGTTCGGGACTAGCGATACAAGAGACCCAGTACTTC. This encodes CASSSGLAIQETQYF.

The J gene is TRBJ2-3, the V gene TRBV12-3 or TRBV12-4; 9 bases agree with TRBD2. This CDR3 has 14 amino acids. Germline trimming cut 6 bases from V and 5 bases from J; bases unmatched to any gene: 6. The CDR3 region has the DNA TGTGCCAGCAGCCGCGGGGGGGCCGGAGATACGCAGTATTTT. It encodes CASSRGGAGDTQYF.

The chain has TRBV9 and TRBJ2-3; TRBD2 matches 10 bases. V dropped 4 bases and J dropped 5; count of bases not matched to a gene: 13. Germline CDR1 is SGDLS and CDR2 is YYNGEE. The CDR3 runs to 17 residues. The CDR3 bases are TGTGCCAGCAGCACCACAGCGGGGGGGGGCCCCCTAGATACGCAGTATTTT. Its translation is CASSTTAGGGPLDTQYF.

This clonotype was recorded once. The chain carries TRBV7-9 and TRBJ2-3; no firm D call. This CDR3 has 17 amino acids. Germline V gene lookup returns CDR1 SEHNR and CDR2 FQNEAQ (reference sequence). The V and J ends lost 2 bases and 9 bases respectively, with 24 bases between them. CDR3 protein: CASSLPRPDLGSRTQYF. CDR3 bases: TGTGCCAGCAGCTTACCTCGACCAGATTTGGGCTCCAGAACGCAGTATTTT.

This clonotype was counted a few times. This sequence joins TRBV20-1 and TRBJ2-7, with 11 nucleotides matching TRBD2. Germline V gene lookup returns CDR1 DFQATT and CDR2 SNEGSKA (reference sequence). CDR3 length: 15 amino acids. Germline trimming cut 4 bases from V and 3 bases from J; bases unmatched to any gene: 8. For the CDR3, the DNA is TGCAGTGCTACTAGCGGGGGGCTCCGGAACTACGAGCAGTACTTC. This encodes CSATSGGLRNYEQYF.

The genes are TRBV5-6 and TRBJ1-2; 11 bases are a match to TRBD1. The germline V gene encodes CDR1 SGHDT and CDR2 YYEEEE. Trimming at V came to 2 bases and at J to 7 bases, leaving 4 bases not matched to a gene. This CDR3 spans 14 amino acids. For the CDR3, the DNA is TGTGCCAGCAGCTTAGGACAGGGGGCGCTTGGCTACACCTTC. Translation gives CASSLGQGALGYTF.

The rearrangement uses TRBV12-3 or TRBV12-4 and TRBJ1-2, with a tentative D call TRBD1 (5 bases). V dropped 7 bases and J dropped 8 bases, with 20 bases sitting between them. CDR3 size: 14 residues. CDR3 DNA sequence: TGTGCCAGCATGCTGGACCCCAGGGTCGGAGGCTACACCTTC. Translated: CASMLDPRVGGYTF.

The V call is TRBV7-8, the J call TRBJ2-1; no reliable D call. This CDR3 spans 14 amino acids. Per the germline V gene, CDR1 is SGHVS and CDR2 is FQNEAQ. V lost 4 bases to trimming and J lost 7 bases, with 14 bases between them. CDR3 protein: CASSSIGTANEQFF. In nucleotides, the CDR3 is TGTGCCAGCAGCTCAATAGGCACCGCTAATGAGCAGTTCTTC.

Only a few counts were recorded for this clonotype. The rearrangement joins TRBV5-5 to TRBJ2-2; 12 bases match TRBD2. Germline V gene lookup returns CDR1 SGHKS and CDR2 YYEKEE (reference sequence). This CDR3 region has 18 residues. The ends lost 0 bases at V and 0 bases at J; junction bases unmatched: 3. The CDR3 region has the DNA TGTGCCAGCAGCTTGGCTAGCGGGGGGGCGGCGAACACCGGGGAGCTGTTTTTT. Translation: CASSLASGGAANTGELFF.

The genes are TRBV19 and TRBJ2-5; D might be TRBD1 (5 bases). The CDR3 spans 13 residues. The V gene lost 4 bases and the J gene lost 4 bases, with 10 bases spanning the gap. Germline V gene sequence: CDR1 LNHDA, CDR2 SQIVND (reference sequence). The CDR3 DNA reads TGTGCCAGTAGTAGGGCAGGGCCAGAGACCCAGTACTTC. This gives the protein CASSRAGPETQYF.

In nucleotides, the CDR3 is TGTGCCAGCAGCCCCTCCCCTCGGTACAATGAGCAGTTCTTC. Translation: CASSPSPRYNEQFF. V gene TRBV7-9 combines with J gene TRBJ2-1, with D unclear. Looked up from germline, CDR1 is SEHNR and CDR2 is FQNEAQ (reference sequence). V was cut by 5 bases and J by 4 bases, with 12 bases left in between. There are 14 residues in the CDR3.